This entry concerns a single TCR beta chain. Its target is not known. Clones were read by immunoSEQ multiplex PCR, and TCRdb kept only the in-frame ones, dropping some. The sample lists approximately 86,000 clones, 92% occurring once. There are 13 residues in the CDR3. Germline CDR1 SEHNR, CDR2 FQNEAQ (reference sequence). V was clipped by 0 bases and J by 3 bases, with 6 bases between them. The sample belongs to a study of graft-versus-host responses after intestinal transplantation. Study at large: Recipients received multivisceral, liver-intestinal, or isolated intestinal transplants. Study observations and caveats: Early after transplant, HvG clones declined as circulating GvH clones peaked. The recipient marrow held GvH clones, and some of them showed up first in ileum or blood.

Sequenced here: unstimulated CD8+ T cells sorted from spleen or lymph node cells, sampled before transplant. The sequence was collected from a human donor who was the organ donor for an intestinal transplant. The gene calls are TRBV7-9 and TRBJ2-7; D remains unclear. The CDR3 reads CASSLAGYYEQYF. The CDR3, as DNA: TGTGCCAGCAGCTTAGCGGGCTACTACGAGCAGTACTTC.